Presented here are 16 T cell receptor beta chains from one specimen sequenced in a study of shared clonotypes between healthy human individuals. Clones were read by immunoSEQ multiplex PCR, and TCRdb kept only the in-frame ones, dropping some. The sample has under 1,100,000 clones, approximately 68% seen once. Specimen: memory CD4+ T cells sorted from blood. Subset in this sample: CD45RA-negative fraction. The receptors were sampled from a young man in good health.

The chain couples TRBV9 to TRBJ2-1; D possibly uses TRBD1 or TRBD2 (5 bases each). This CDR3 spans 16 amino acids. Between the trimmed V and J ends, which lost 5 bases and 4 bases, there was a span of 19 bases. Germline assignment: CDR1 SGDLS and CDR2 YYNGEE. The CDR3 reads CASSPTTGGRYNEQFF. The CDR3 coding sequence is TGTGCCAGCAGTCCAACCACAGGCGGGCGTTACAATGAGCAGTTCTTC.

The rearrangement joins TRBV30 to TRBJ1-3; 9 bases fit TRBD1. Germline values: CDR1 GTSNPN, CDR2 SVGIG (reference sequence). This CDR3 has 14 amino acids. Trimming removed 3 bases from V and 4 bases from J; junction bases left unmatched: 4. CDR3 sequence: CAWRRQGEGNTIYF. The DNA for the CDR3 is TGTGCCTGGAGAAGACAGGGGGAAGGAAACACCATATATTTT.

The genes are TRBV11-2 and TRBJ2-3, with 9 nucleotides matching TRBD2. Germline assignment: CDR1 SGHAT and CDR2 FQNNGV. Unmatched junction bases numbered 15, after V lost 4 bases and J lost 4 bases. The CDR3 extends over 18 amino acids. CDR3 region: CASSSVAGARFEADTQYF. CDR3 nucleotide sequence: TGTGCCAGCAGCTCCGTAGCGGGGGCGCGCTTCGAAGCAGATACGCAGTATTTT. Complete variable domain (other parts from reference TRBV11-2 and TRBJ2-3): EAGVAQSPRYKIIEKRQSVAFWCNPISGHATLYWYQQILGQGPKLLIQFQNNGVVDDSQLPKDRFSAERLKGVDSTLKIQPAKLEDSAVYLCASSSVAGARFEADTQYFGPGTRLTVL.

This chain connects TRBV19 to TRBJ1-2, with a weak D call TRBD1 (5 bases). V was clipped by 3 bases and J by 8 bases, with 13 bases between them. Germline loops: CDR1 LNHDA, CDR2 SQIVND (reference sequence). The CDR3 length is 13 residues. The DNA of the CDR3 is TGTGCCAGTAGTATCTGGGGCTTAGGGGGCTACACCTTC. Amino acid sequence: CASSIWGLGGYTF.

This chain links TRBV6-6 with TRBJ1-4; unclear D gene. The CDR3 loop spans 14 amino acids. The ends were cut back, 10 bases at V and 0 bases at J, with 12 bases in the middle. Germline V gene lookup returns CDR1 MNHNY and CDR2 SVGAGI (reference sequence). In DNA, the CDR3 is TGTGCCACCCTAAACAGAGCAACTAATGAAAAACTGTTTTTT. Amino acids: CATLNRATNEKLFF.

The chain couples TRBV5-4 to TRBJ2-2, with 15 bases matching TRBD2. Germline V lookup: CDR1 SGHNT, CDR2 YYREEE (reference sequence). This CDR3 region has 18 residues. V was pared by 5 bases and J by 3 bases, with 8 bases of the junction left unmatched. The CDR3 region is CASSPGTSGGSYTGELFF. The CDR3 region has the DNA TGTGCCAGCAGTCCTGGGACTAGCGGGGGGTCCTACACCGGGGAGCTGTTTTTT.

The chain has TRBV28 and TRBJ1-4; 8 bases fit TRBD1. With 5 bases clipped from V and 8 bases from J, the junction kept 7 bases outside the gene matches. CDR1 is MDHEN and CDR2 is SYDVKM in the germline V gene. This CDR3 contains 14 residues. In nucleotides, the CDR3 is TGTGCCAGCAGTCTCCCGGACAGGGTGGAAAAACTGTTTTTT. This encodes CASSLPDRVEKLFF.

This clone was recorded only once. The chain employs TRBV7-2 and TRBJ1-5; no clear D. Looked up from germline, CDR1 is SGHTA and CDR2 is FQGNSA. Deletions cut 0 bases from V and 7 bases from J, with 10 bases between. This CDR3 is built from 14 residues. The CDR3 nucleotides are TGTGCCAGCAGCTTAGCCCTAGGGAGCCAGCCCCAGCATTTT. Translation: CASSLALGSQPQHF.

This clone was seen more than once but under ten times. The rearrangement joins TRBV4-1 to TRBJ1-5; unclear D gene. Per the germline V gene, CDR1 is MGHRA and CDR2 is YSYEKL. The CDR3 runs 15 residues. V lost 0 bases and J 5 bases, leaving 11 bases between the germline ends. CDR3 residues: CASSQDPAPYQPQHF. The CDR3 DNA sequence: TGCGCCAGCAGCCAAGATCCGGCACCATATCAGCCCCAGCATTTT.

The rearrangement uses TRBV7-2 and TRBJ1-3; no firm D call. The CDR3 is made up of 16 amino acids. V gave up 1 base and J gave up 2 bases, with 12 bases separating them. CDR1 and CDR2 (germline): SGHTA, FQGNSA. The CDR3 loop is CASSLEVGITGNTIYF. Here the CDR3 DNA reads TGTGCCAGCAGCTTAGAAGTGGGTATAACTGGAAACACCATATATTTT. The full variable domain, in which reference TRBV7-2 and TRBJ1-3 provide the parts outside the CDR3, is GAGVSQSPSNKVTEKGKDVELRCDPISGHTALYWYRQSLGQGLEFLIYFQGNSAPDKSGLPSDRFSAERTGGSVSTLTIQRTQQEDSAVYLCASSLEVGITGNTIYFGEGSWLTVV.

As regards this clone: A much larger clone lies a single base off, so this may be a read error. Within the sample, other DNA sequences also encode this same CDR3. The CDR3 region is CASSLGVNTGELFF. The CDR3 DNA follows: TGTGCCAGCAGCTTAGGGGTGAACACCGGGGAGCTGTTTTTT. J is TRBJ2-2 and V is TRBV27; a possible D gene is TRBD1 (5 bases). Germline values: CDR1 MNHEY, CDR2 SMNVEV (reference sequence). Trimming took off 6 bases at V and 1 base at J, with 9 bases between the two ends. This CDR3 contains 14 residues.

As DNA, the CDR3 is TGTGCCAGCTCATCGGGACAGGAGGCACGCGAGCAGTACTTC. It specifies CASSSGQEAREQYF. The chain uses TRBV18 and TRBJ2-7, with 8 positions matching TRBD1. J gave up 6 bases and V 5 bases, and 9 bases lay outside the gene matches. The CDR3 has 14 residues. Germline V CDR1 and CDR2: KGHSH, LQKENI.

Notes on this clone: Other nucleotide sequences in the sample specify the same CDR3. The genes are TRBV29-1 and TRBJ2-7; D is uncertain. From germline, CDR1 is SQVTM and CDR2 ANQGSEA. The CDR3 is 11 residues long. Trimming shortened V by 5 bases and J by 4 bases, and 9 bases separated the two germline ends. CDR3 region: CSVHTLYEQYF. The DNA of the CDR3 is TGCAGCGTTCATACCCTGTACGAGCAGTACTTC.

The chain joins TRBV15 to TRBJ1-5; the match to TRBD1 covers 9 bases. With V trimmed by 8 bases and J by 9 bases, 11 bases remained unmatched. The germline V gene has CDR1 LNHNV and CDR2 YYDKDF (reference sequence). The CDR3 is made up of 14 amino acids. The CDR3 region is CATRPGQGPWPQHF. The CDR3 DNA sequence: TGTGCCACCCGTCCGGGACAGGGCCCCTGGCCCCAGCATTTT.

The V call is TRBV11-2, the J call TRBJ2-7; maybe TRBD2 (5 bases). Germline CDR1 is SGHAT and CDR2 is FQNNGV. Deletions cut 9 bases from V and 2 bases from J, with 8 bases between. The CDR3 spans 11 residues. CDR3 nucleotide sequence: TGTGCCAGTGTGCGGGCCTACGAGCAGTACTTC. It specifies CASVRAYEQYF.

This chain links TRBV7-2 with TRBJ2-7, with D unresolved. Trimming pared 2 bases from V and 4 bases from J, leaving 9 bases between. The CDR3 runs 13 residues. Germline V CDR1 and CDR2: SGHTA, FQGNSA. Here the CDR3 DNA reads TGTGCCAGCAGCTTATCGGACGGTTACGAGCAGTACTTC. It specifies CASSLSDGYEQYF.